The 12 T cell receptor beta chains given below trace back to one sample, sequenced in a study of blood T cell repertoires in COVID-19. Measured with immunoSEQ multiplex PCR; TCRdb has only the in-frame clones, and not every one. The sample lists some 230,000 clones; roughly nine tenths were seen once. Specimen: PBMCs or T cells enriched from blood (not recorded which). Receptor source: a woman aged 18 to 35 in a cohort exposed to, infected with or recovered from COVID-19 (not recorded which).

This chain joins TRBV7-9 and TRBJ2-1, with 10 bases aligning to TRBD2. The CDR3 spans 18 residues. With 0 bases clipped from V and 4 bases from J, the junction kept 9 bases outside the gene matches. CDR1 is SEHNR and CDR2 is FQNEAQ in the germline V gene (reference sequence). The CDR3 sequence: CASSLAFGLADTYNEQFF. The CDR3 DNA sequence: TGTGCCAGCAGCTTAGCATTTGGACTAGCGGACACTTACAATGAGCAGTTCTTC.

This clone came up a few times. The chain employs TRBV29-1 and TRBJ2-5, with 8 bases identical to TRBD1. The CDR3 is 13 amino acids. The germline V gene has CDR1 SQVTM and CDR2 ANQGSEA. Trimming at V came to 4 bases and at J to 5 bases, leaving 6 bases not matched to a gene. CDR3 sequence (DNA): TGCAGCGTTGGGACAGGGCGTGACGAGACCCAGTACTTC. Translation gives CSVGTGRDETQYF.

The chain has TRBV6-5 and TRBJ1-5; perhaps TRBD1 as D (6 bases). This CDR3 has 14 amino acids. The germline V gene encodes CDR1 MNHEY and CDR2 SVGAGI. The V end lost 10 bases, the J end lost 1 base, and 14 bases lay between the germline ends. The CDR3 DNA sequence: TGTGCCACTATACTGGGGACAAGCAATCAGCCCCAGCATTTT. This translates into CATILGTSNQPQHF.

The chain couples TRBV10-3 to TRBJ2-1; 10 bases map to TRBD2. V dropped 10 bases and J dropped 7; count of bases not matched to a gene: 10. The CDR3 length is 14 residues. Germline assignment: CDR1 ENHRY and CDR2 SYGVKD. CDR3 sequence: CATESGGVGNEQFF. CDR3 DNA: TGTGCCACAGAAAGCGGGGGGGTCGGGAATGAGCAGTTCTTC.

This clone was observed a single time. The chain is built from TRBV5-4 and TRBJ1-3; 8 bases match TRBD1. CDR1 and CDR2 from the germline V gene are SGHNT and YYREEE (reference sequence). J gave up 3 bases and V 3 bases, and 11 bases lay outside the gene matches. The CDR3 contains 17 residues. In DNA form, the CDR3 reads TGTGCCAGCAGCTCGCGCGATACAGGGGGTAGTGGAAACACCATATATTTT. It codes for CASSSRDTGGSGNTIYF. Using reference TRBV5-4 and TRBJ1-3 for the parts outside the CDR3, the full variable domain is ETGVTQSPTHLIKTRGQQVTLRCSSQSGHNTVSWYQQALGQGPQFIFQYYREEENGRGNFPPRFSGLQFPNYSSELNVNALELDDSALYLCASSSRDTGGSGNTIYFGEGSWLTVV.

V usage is TRBV19 and J usage is TRBJ1-3, with D tentatively TRBD1 (6 bases). Germline values: CDR1 LNHDA, CDR2 SQIVND (reference sequence). Trimming took 7 bases from V and 0 from J, leaving 13 bases between them. The CDR3 is made up of 15 amino acids. CDR3: CASTPGVTSGNTIYF. The CDR3 nucleotides read TGTGCCAGTACTCCAGGGGTAACCTCTGGAAACACCATATATTTT.

The rearrangement joins TRBV19 to TRBJ2-1, with 7 bases identical to TRBD2. The CDR3 is 16 residues long. V was pared by 4 bases and J by 5 bases, with 11 bases of the junction left unmatched. Germline assignment: CDR1 LNHDA and CDR2 SQIVND (reference sequence). DNA for the CDR3: TGTGCCAGTAGTACCCCCTACCGCCGGGGGGACAATGAGCAGTTCTTC. Encoded protein: CASSTPYRRGDNEQFF.

The chain has TRBV10-1 and TRBJ1-1, with TRBD1 matching 10 bases. The J segment lost 3 bases and the V segment lost 4 bases, leaving 2 bases of the junction unmatched. CDR1 is WNHNN and CDR2 is SYGVQD in the germline V gene (reference sequence). The CDR3 length is 14 residues. The CDR3 DNA reads as TGCGCCAGCAGTGTCGGGACAGGGGACACTGAAGCTTTCTTT. Translating gives CASSVGTGDTEAFF.

The V and J genes are TRBV28 and TRBJ1-4; D is unresolved. Germline CDR1 reads MDHEN; CDR2 reads SYDVKM. The V gene lost 6 bases and the J gene lost 3 bases, with 8 bases spanning the gap. CDR3 length: 13 amino acids. This chain's CDR3 is CASSGEPNEKLFF. CDR3 sequence (DNA): TGTGCCAGCAGCGGGGAACCTAATGAAAAACTGTTTTTT. Together with reference TRBV28 and TRBJ1-4, the CDR3 gives the full variable domain: DVKVTQSSRYLVKRTGEKVFLECVQDMDHENMFWYRQDPGLGLRLIYFSYDVKMKEKGDIPEGYSVSREKKERFSLILESASTNQTSMYLCASSGEPNEKLFFGSGTQLSVL.

This rearrangement joins TRBV2 to TRBJ1-1; 7 bases fit TRBD1. CDR3 size: 14 residues. Germline CDR1 is SNHLY and CDR2 is FYNNEI. Unmatched junction bases numbered 8, after V lost 4 bases and J lost 6 bases. The CDR3 loop reads CASSVTGPGAEAFF. For the CDR3, the DNA is TGTGCCAGCAGTGTGACAGGGCCAGGCGCTGAAGCTTTCTTT.

The CDR3 protein is CASSGSLAGVDTGELFF. For the CDR3, the DNA is TGTGCCAGCAGTGGGTCTCTAGCGGGAGTGGACACCGGGGAGCTGTTTTTT. V gene TRBV27 combines with J gene TRBJ2-2, with 10 bases fitting TRBD2. Germline-derived CDR1 and CDR2 are MNHEY and SMNVEV (reference sequence). The CDR3 is 17 amino acids. V lost 5 bases, J lost 3 bases, and 9 bases stayed unmatched.

The chain couples TRBV6-5 to TRBJ1-1; 7 positions match TRBD1. V was pared by 7 bases and J by 11 bases, with 10 bases of the junction left unmatched. Germline CDR1 reads MNHEY; CDR2 reads SVGAGI. The length of the CDR3 is 12 residues. The CDR3 DNA is TGTGCCAGCAAAACAGGGGACTTGGCGGCTTTCTTT. This codes for CASKTGDLAAFF.